Each of the 29 T cell receptor beta chains below was sequenced from the same sample in a study of graft-versus-host responses after intestinal transplantation (dated by TCRdb to about 2021). The library was built by means of the immunoSEQ multiplex PCR assay. TCRdb's version of the immuneACCESS table is confined to in-frame rearrangements and falls short of the full clone set. An unresolved V gene accounts for under half of the shortfall where checked; the remainder is of unknown origin. This sample has some 140,000 clones in its table, and 85% to 95% of those were observed once. The ten largest clones capture 0.19% of the sample. These receptors lack a known antigen. The time point label corresponds to: cells obtained before transplantation from donor or recipient. Sequenced here: unstimulated CD4+ T cells sorted from spleen or lymph node cells, sampled before intestinal transplant. All receptors derive from a human donor who received an intestinal transplant.

V is TRBV9 and J is TRBJ2-2; D is possibly TRBD2 (5 bases). Between the trimmed V and J ends, which lost 4 bases and 1 base, there was a span of 14 bases. The CDR3 runs to 16 residues. The V gene's germline CDR1 is SGDLS and CDR2 YYNGEE. The CDR3 here is CASSSDHTRNTGELFF. The CDR3 nucleotides are TGTGCCAGCAGCTCGGACCACACTAGGAACACCGGGGAGCTGTTTTTT.

The J gene is TRBJ2-7, the V gene TRBV27, with D perhaps given as TRBD1 or TRBD2 (6 bases each). CDR3 size: 16 residues. Germline loops: CDR1 MNHEY, CDR2 SMNVEV (reference sequence). Between the trimmed V and J ends, which lost 5 bases and 3 bases, there was a span of 20 bases. The CDR3 region has the DNA TGTGCCAGCAGTAAAGATCGCTTCGGGGGCGGCTACGAGCAGTACTTC. It yields the protein CASSKDRFGGGYEQYF.

This clone occurred once. The chain joins TRBV4-1 to TRBJ2-3; 8 nucleotides align to TRBD2. Germline values: CDR1 MGHRA, CDR2 YSYEKL. The CDR3 runs to 16 residues. The V segment lost 1 base and the J segment 4 bases; nucleotides outside the gene matches: 7. CDR3: CASSQAGTSSADTQYF. The DNA of the CDR3 is TGCGCCAGCAGCCAAGCCGGGACTAGTTCCGCAGATACGCAGTATTTT.

A note on this clone: At one end the junction does not follow the germline gene, possibly because of a read error. Distinct nucleotide sequences in the sample also encode this CDR3. The chain carries TRBV6-1 and TRBJ2-2, with D possibly being TRBD2 (5 bases). The CDR3 runs 11 residues. The germline CDR1 and CDR2 sequences are MNHNS and SASEGT. The CDR3 is CASGKTGELFF. As DNA, the CDR3 is TGCGCCAGCGGAAAAACCGGGGAGCTGTTTTTT.

As DNA, the CDR3 is TGTGCCAGCAGCTTAGGGGGGGAGGGTCAGCCCCAGCATTTT. Residues: CASSLGGEGQPQHF. The rearrangement joins TRBV7-2 to TRBJ1-5; weak D call: TRBD1 (5 bases). Looked up from germline, CDR1 is SGHTA and CDR2 is FQGNSA. The CDR3 loop spans 14 amino acids. V was cut by 1 base and J by 6 bases, with 10 bases left in between.

The chain joins TRBV9 to TRBJ2-3; the D gene is possibly TRBD2 (7 bases). The germline gives CDR1 SGDLS, CDR2 YYNGEE. The CDR3 contains 15 residues. Trimming left V 6 bases short and J 6 bases short, with 20 bases between. The CDR3 here is CASTLWGGQGDTQYF. The CDR3 DNA sequence: TGTGCCAGCACCCTTTGGGGGGGCCAAGGGGATACGCAGTATTTT.

The chain links TRBV28 to TRBJ2-5; the D gene could be TRBD1 or TRBD2 (5 bases each). The closer fit of TRBJ2-7 to the DNA end suggests the J call may be wrong. The CDR3 is made up of 14 amino acids. The germline gives CDR1 MDHEN, CDR2 SYDVKM. CDR3 residues: CASNLAGTSYEQYF. The CDR3 DNA is TGTGCCAGCAATCTGGCAGGGACCAGCTACGAGCAGTACTTC.

This sequence joins TRBV6-4 and TRBJ2-6, with 10 bases that match TRBD1. Looked up from germline, CDR1 is MRHNA and CDR2 is SNTAGT. The CDR3 is 18 residues long. V shed 3 bases, J shed 2 bases, and the junction held 7 bases outside the gene matches. As DNA, the CDR3 is TGTGCCAGCAGTGATACGACAGGGGGCTCTCCTGGGGCCAACGTCCTGACTTTC. It encodes CASSDTTGGSPGANVLTF.

The chain employs TRBV28 and TRBJ2-5, with TRBD1 matching 7 bases. V was clipped by 6 bases and J by 4 bases; unmatched bases: 5. The CDR3 runs 13 residues. Germline lookup yields CDR1 MDHEN and CDR2 SYDVKM. In DNA, the CDR3 is TGTGCCAGCAGACGAGGGGGCGGAGAGACCCAGTACTTC. Translating gives CASRRGGGETQYF.

The chain has TRBV6-1 and TRBJ2-7; D possibly corresponds to TRBD2 (6 bases). The CDR3 length is 15 residues. The germline gives CDR1 MNHNS, CDR2 SASEGT. The V gene lost 7 bases and the J gene lost 3 bases, with 19 bases spanning the gap. DNA of the CDR3: TGTGCCAGCATTCCGGGAGCTTCGGGTATCTACGAGCAGTACTTC. As protein: CASIPGASGIYEQYF.

About this clone itself: Other DNA sequences of this sample code for an identical CDR3. This chain joins TRBV28 and TRBJ2-7, with unresolved D. V lost 4 bases, J lost 4 bases, and 5 bases lay in between. Germline loops: CDR1 MDHEN, CDR2 SYDVKM. The CDR3 length is 11 residues. As DNA, the CDR3 is TGTGCCAGCAGTTCCTCATACGAGCAGTACTTC. Translated, it gives CASSSSYEQYF.

The V call is TRBV10-3, the J call TRBJ2-5; tentatively, D is TRBD1 or TRBD2 (5 bases each). Near its end, the DNA agrees better with TRBJ2-7, so the J call may be wrong. Germline values: CDR1 ENHRY, CDR2 SYGVKD. The CDR3 is made up of 13 amino acids. CDR3: CAIKRDGTYEQYF. CDR3 nucleotide sequence: TGTGCCATCAAGAGGGACGGTACCTACGAGCAGTACTTC.

The chain couples TRBV19 to TRBJ1-1; the D is unclear. V was clipped by 5 bases and J by 0 bases, with 7 bases between them. The CDR3 loop spans 13 amino acids. The germline V gene encodes CDR1 LNHDA and CDR2 SQIVND (reference sequence). This CDR3 is CASSATVNTEAFF. The DNA for the CDR3 is TGTGCCAGTAGTGCCACGGTGAACACTGAAGCTTTCTTT.

This chain uses TRBV5-8 with TRBJ2-5; weak D call: TRBD2 (6 bases). The CDR3 sequence is 16 residues long. The V and J ends lost 1 base and 4 bases respectively, with 17 bases between them. The germline CDR1 and CDR2 sequences are SGHTS and YDEGEE. CDR3 sequence: CASSLIMTRTGETQYF. The CDR3 DNA follows: TGTGCCAGCAGCTTGATAATGACTAGAACAGGAGAGACCCAGTACTTC.

The chain joins TRBV9 to TRBJ1-1; D possibly corresponds to TRBD1 (5 bases). Trimming cost V 1 base and J 0 bases, with 7 bases left between them. Germline V gene sequence: CDR1 SGDLS, CDR2 YYNGEE. This CDR3 region has 14 residues. CDR3: CASSVQGMNTEAFF. DNA for the CDR3: TGTGCCAGCAGCGTACAGGGCATGAACACTGAAGCTTTCTTT.

The chain combines TRBV11-2 with TRBJ1-5; D gene ambiguous. Germline-derived CDR1 and CDR2 are SGHAT and FQNNGV. The length of the CDR3 is 13 residues. The V end lost 5 bases, the J end lost 5 bases, and 10 bases lay between the germline ends. Here the CDR3 DNA reads TGTGCCAGCAGCCAAAGTTGGGATCAGCCCCAGCATTTT. Translating gives CASSQSWDQPQHF.

This rearrangement joins TRBV19 to TRBJ1-1; 8 bases match TRBD1. After removal of 7 bases from V and 3 bases from J, the junction contained 10 bases not matched to a gene. CDR1 and CDR2 from the germline V gene are LNHDA and SQIVND (reference sequence). The CDR3 runs to 15 residues. The CDR3 loop reads CASMGQAYRDTEAFF. The CDR3 nucleotides are TGTGCCAGTATGGGACAGGCCTACCGGGACACTGAAGCTTTCTTT.

CDR3 sequence reads: CASSPRQGGNQPQHF. The CDR3 nucleotides are TGTGCCAGTAGTCCACGACAGGGAGGCAATCAGCCCCAGCATTTT. This sequence joins TRBV19 and TRBJ1-5; the match to TRBD1 covers 7 bases. The V gene end was trimmed by 5 bases and the J gene end by 2 bases; junction bases not matched to a gene: 6. Germline lookup yields CDR1 LNHDA and CDR2 SQIVND (reference sequence). CDR3 length equals 15 residues. Variable domain in full (rest from reference TRBV19 and TRBJ1-5): DGGITQSPKYLFRKEGQNVTLSCEQNLNHDAMYWYRQDPGQGLRLIYYSQIVNDFQKGDIAEGYSVSREKKESFPLTVTSAQKNPTAFYLCASSPRQGGNQPQHFGDGTRLSIL.

The CDR3 is CASRPGTSGRALETQYF. As DNA, the CDR3 is TGTGCCAGCAGGCCCGGGACTAGCGGGAGGGCATTAGAGACCCAGTACTTC. The chain combines TRBV7-3 with TRBJ2-5; TRBD2 agrees at 16 bases. The length of the CDR3 is 17 residues. Germline V gene data show CDR1 as SGHTA and CDR2 as FQGTGA. Trimming took 6 bases from V and 4 from J; bases not matched to a gene: 8. Full variable domain (remainder filled in from reference TRBV7-3 and TRBJ2-5): GAGVSQTPSNKVTEKGKYVELRCDPISGHTALYWYRQSLGQGPEFLIYFQGTGAADDSGLPNDRFFAVRPEGSVSTLKIQRTERGDSAVYLCASRPGTSGRALETQYFGPGTRLLVL.

This clone came up a few times. This chain joins TRBV19 and TRBJ1-1; D unresolved. The length of the CDR3 is 14 residues. Germline values: CDR1 LNHDA, CDR2 SQIVND (reference sequence). Between the trimmed V and J ends, which lost 4 bases and 7 bases, there was a span of 16 bases. Here the CDR3 reads CASSTPGKVGEAFF. As DNA, the CDR3 is TGTGCCAGTAGTACCCCGGGGAAGGTTGGTGAAGCTTTCTTT.

The chain links TRBV28 to TRBJ2-7; possibly TRBD1 for D (5 bases). The germline CDR1 and CDR2 sequences are MDHEN and SYDVKM. Trimming pared 5 bases from V and 4 bases from J, leaving 9 bases between. This CDR3 contains 12 residues. CDR3 protein: CASSPRQYEQYF. The CDR3 nucleotides are TGTGCCAGCAGTCCCCGACAGTACGAGCAGTACTTC.

The chain combines TRBV7-6 with TRBJ2-7; D is perhaps TRBD1 (5 bases). CDR1 is SGHVS, CDR2 FNYEAQ, per germline. The CDR3 has 14 amino acids. V lost 5 bases and J 2 bases, leaving 13 bases between the germline ends. The CDR3 protein is CASSPGRVPYEQYF. Here the CDR3 DNA reads TGTGCCAGCAGCCCAGGCAGGGTACCCTACGAGCAGTACTTC.

The CDR3 sequence: CASCLTGGSEAFF. DNA of the CDR3: TGCGCCAGCTGCCTGACAGGAGGCTCTGAAGCTTTCTTT. The chain couples TRBV5-1 to TRBJ1-1; D might be TRBD1 (6 bases). The germline gives CDR1 SGHRS, CDR2 YFSETQ. Trimming stripped 7 bases from V and 6 bases from J, with 16 bases between. The CDR3 runs 13 residues.

The chain employs TRBV27 and TRBJ1-5; no clear D gene. The CDR3 is made up of 13 amino acids. Deletions cut 6 bases from V and 5 bases from J, with 11 bases between. Looked up from germline, CDR1 is MNHEY and CDR2 is SMNVEV (reference sequence). The CDR3 DNA follows: TGTGCCAGCAGGCTAGAGGGTGATCAGCCCCAGCATTTT. As protein: CASRLEGDQPQHF.

This chain uses TRBV7-9 with TRBJ1-1; D call uncertain. V lost 0 bases and J 1 base, leaving 3 bases between the germline ends. The CDR3 extends over 13 amino acids. From germline, CDR1 is SEHNR and CDR2 FQNEAQ (reference sequence). The CDR3 sequence is CASSLAGNTEAFF. The CDR3 DNA sequence: TGTGCCAGCAGCTTAGCAGGGAACACTGAAGCTTTCTTT.

The genes are TRBV5-1 and TRBJ2-7, with 10 bases aligning to TRBD1. Germline V gives CDR1 SGHRS, CDR2 YFSETQ. Trimming cost V 3 bases and J 7 bases; bases outside gene matches: 7. CDR3 length: 14 residues. The CDR3 coding sequence is TGCGCCAGCAGCTCCGGACAGGGGGTAAAAGAGCAGTACTTC. It encodes CASSSGQGVKEQYF.

As for this clone: Within the sample, other DNA sequences also encode this same CDR3. The chain is built from TRBV10-3 and TRBJ2-5, with TRBD1 matching 10 bases. This CDR3 is 12 amino acids long. Germline V gives CDR1 ENHRY, CDR2 SYGVKD. V shed 8 bases, J shed 4 bases, and the junction held 1 base outside the gene matches. The CDR3 DNA follows: TGTGCCATCGGACAGGGGGGAGAGACCCAGTACTTC. Translation gives CAIGQGGETQYF.

The chain employs TRBV9 and TRBJ2-1; possible D gene TRBD1, 6 bases. This CDR3 comprises 15 residues. Germline CDR1 reads SGDLS; CDR2 reads YYNGEE. V lost 4 bases to trimming and J lost 2 bases, with 13 bases between them. CDR3: CASSTRQDTYNEQFF. The CDR3 coding sequence is TGTGCCAGCAGCACCCGACAGGACACCTACAATGAGCAGTTCTTC.

To note about this clone: Distinct nucleotide sequences in the sample also encode this CDR3. DNA for the CDR3: TGCGCCAGCAGCTTGACCCGGGATACGCAGTATTTT. Residues: CASSLTRDTQYF. The chain uses TRBV5-1 and TRBJ2-3; no definite D call. V was clipped by 1 base and J by 6 bases, with 6 bases between them. This CDR3 spans 12 amino acids. CDR1 and CDR2 (germline): SGHRS, YFSETQ.